This is a list of T cell receptor beta chains from one sample in a study of T cell responses to AZD1222 COVID-19 vaccine. Only in-frame clones appear in the TCRdb table, and some are missing; sequencing was by immunoSEQ multiplex PCR. The sample shows roughly 67,000 clones, approximately 88% of them seen only once. The material was peripheral blood, obtained on day 0 of AZD1222 vaccination. These TCRs come from an adult in good health. The CDR3 runs from the conserved cysteine through the conserved F or W. The order of the fields is clone size, J gene, V gene, D gene, CDR3 length, CDR3 protein, CDR3 DNA. A D gene is named only where the DNA matches it firmly. Rows give clone size only sometimes, using once, few, many, or a class for an expanded clone.

- TRBJ2-1 TRBV3-1/TRBV3-2 - 17 CASSQDLGTVPYNEQFF TGTGCCAGCAGCCAAGATTTGGGGACCGTCCCTTACAATGAGCAGTTCTTC
- TRBJ2-1 TRBV7-2 TRBD2 18 CASSLVSAGGLLYNEQFF TGTGCCAGCAGCTTAGTGTCTGCGGGGGGCTTACTCTACAATGAGCAGTTCTTC
- TRBJ2-7 TRBV10-3 TRBD2 14 CAISESRTSYEQYF TGTGCCATCAGTGAGTCGAGGACTAGCTACGAGCAGTACTTC
- TRBJ2-2 TRBV7-2 - 17 CASSLAYRVLDTGELFF TGTGCCAGCAGCTTAGCCTACAGGGTACTCGACACCGGGGAGCTGTTTTTT
- TRBJ1-5 TRBV30 TRBD1 13 CAWGQGGNQPQHF TGTGCCTGGGGACAGGGGGGCAATCAGCCCCAGCATTTT
- TRBJ2-7 TRBV27 TRBD2 18 CASSFYPSGRAREDEQYF TGTGCCAGCAGTTTTTACCCTAGCGGGAGGGCCAGGGAGGACGAGCAGTACTTC
- TRBJ1-4 TRBV13 TRBD1 13 CASSPGQGRKLFF TGTGCCAGCAGCCCCGGACAGGGGAGAAAACTGTTTTTT
- TRBJ1-5 TRBV5-5 TRBD1 14 CASSQGTDNQPQHF TGTGCCAGCAGCCAAGGGACAGACAATCAGCCCCAGCATTTT
few TRBJ1-2 TRBV10-3 TRBD1 17 CAISESFGQDKNYGYTF TGTGCCATCAGTGAGTCTTTCGGACAGGACAAGAACTATGGCTACACCTTC
- TRBJ2-7 TRBV18 - 14 CASSSGTQIYEQYF TGTGCCAGCTCGAGCGGGACACAAATCTACGAGCAGTACTTC
- TRBJ2-7 TRBV7-3 - 14 CASSPAWGSYEQYF TGTGCCAGCAGCCCCGCTTGGGGTTCCTACGAGCAGTACTTC
- TRBJ1-6 TRBV7-2 - 15 CASSWQGSGNSPLHF TGTGCCAGCAGCTGGCAGGGCTCTGGGAATTCACCCCTCCACTTT
- TRBJ2-7 TRBV27 TRBD1 16 CASSPQGQGISYEQYF TGTGCCAGCAGTCCTCAGGGACAGGGCATCTCCTACGAGCAGTACTTC
once TRBJ2-7 TRBV14 TRBD2 15 CASSQDGGRFGEQYF TGTGCCAGCAGCCAAGATGGCGGGAGATTCGGCGAGCAGTACTTC
- TRBJ1-1 TRBV7-2 - 17 CASSLVSSRSLNTEAFF TGTGCCAGCAGCTTAGTAAGTAGCAGAAGCCTGAACACTGAAGCTTTCTTT
- TRBJ2-2 TRBV4-2 TRBD2 19 CASSQDPIAGVLNTGELFF TGTGCCAGCAGCCAAGACCCCATAGCGGGAGTATTAAACACCGGGGAGCTGTTTTTT
- TRBJ2-1 TRBV18 - 17 CASSPPGFLNHSNEQFF TGTGCCAGCTCACCACCCGGGTTTCTTAACCATTCCAATGAGCAGTTCTTC
- TRBJ1-2 TRBV18 TRBD1 14 CASSQTGDNYGYTF TGTGCCAGCTCACAAACAGGGGACAACTATGGCTACACCTTC
- TRBJ2-1 TRBV5-1 TRBD2 16 CASSLDLAGGYNEQFF TGCGCCAGCAGCTTGGACCTAGCGGGAGGGTACAATGAGCAGTTCTTC
- TRBJ1-2 TRBV6-6 TRBD1 12 CASSWDRGDYTF TGTGCCAGCAGTTGGGACAGGGGAGACTACACCTTC
few TRBJ1-2 TRBV9 TRBD1 15 CASRDPGQGAGGYTF TGTGCCAGCAGAGACCCGGGACAGGGGGCGGGAGGCTACACCTTC
- TRBJ1-4 TRBV4-3 TRBD1 16 CASSQDRVMGNEKLFF TGCGCCAGCAGCCAGGACAGGGTGATGGGTAATGAAAAACTGTTTTTT
- TRBJ1-1 TRBV25-1 - 15 CASSEVGVISTEAFF TGTGCCAGCAGTGAGGTGGGGGTGATAAGCACTGAAGCTTTCTTT
- TRBJ2-1 TRBV28 TRBD2 18 CASRGLAGGRGSYNEQFF TGTGCCAGCAGGGGACTAGCGGGAGGGAGAGGCTCCTACAATGAGCAGTTCTTC
once TRBJ2-7 TRBV6-5 TRBD2 11 CASGRGYEQYF TGTGCCAGCGGGAGGGGCTACGAGCAGTACTTC
- TRBJ2-7 TRBV7-2 - 15 CASSDPASSVYEQYF TGTGCCAGCAGCGACCCGGCATCGAGCGTCTACGAGCAGTACTTC
- TRBJ1-5 TRBV19 TRBD1 16 CASSISGTGSKQPQHF TGTGCCAGTAGTATCTCTGGGACAGGGTCTAAGCAGCCCCAGCATTTT